This T cell receptor (beta chain) was captured in a study of CD8 T cells in ankylosing spondylitis. Study observations and caveats: Ankylosing spondylitis blood appeared to carry a characteristic TCR beta motif of roughly eight highly homologous variants.

TCRdb reprocessed the 5' RACE reads with MiXCR, giving one entry per CDR3 protein. Of a few hundred thousand distinct CDR3 sequences in the sample, approximately 10% are singletons; the top ten hold roughly 9%. Many counts were recorded for this clonotype. No antigen is known for it. The CDR3 length is 17 residues. With 5 bases clipped from V and 3 bases from J, the junction kept 13 bases outside the gene matches. Germline V gene lookup returns CDR1 MNHEY and CDR2 SMNVEV (reference sequence). Sequenced: blood, either unsorted or a sorted T cell fraction (not recorded which). The chain couples TRBV27 to TRBJ2-7; 10 bases fit TRBD2. The sequence derives from a female donor with ankylosing spondylitis or in good health (not recorded which). The CDR3 protein is CASSHSPTSGKGYEQYF. The CDR3 DNA reads TGTGCCAGCAGTCATAGCCCCACTAGCGGGAAGGGCTACGAGCAGTACTTC.